A selection of T cell receptor beta chains follows, all from one sample in a study of shared clonotypes between healthy human individuals. The protocol was immunoSEQ multiplex PCR, while the TCRdb copy is restricted to in-frame clones and leaves out a portion. The sample carries roughly 890,000 clones, around 93% recorded once. Sequenced sample: naive CD8+ T cells sorted from blood. The receptors come from a man between 25 and 39 years old in good health. CDR3s leave out the opening cysteine and the closing phenylalanine or tryptophan. The size field is filled for only some rows; it gives once, few, many or a size class.

clone_size v_call cdr3_aa
. TRBV4-1 ASSQASERIYTGELF
. TRBV6-5 ASRWQGEEKLF
. TRBV6-1 ASSAREWETQY
. TRBV29-1 SVAPLTLKATDTQY
. TRBV9 ASSVGRNTGELF
. TRBV4-2 ASSQGGRYEQY
. TRBV9 ASSVGSSGSYEQY
. TRBV6-6 ASSPDRGRVDTQY
. TRBV4-3 ASSHQTGGSYEQY
. TRBV4-2 ASSQGGGLRQY
. TRBV7-8 ASSFLKTPGQGTYEQY
. TRBV25-1 ASSAWTGGNTGELF
. TRBV7-9 ASSYRALDEQY
. TRBV19 ASSIGVEKLF
few TRBV27 ASSLRGNYEQY
. TRBV11-2 ASSLFGTQGYGYT
. TRBV6-5 ASREQLNTEAF
. TRBV11-2 ASSSGDRGIGETQY
. TRBV9 ASSPSPGTVMNTEAF
. TRBV2 ASSEALGQPYNEQF
. TRBV15 ATSRSGSYNEQF
. TRBV28 ASRLAGPYNEQF
. TRBV7-9 ASSDLVGGLADYEQY
. TRBV10-3 ATASGSGRSPDTQY
. TRBV10-3 AIREDINYGYT
. TRBV19 ASRPGLAGVNEQF
. TRBV4-1 ASSQGTSTYEQY
. TRBV7-6 ASSLPTSGRGELF
. TRBV27 ASSPTSSSYEQY
. TRBV27 ASSVTSGTGEQY
. TRBV7-9 ASSLAQGQQAQY
. TRBV9 ASSVEHRPASTDTQY
. TRBV7-9 ASSLRDTHEKLF
. TRBV19 ASSMVHASNQPQH
. TRBV4-3 ASSPDSLFSGNTIY
. TRBV5-1 ASSSLFKTGHHRANYGYT
. TRBV21-1 ASSKGTLPKGF
. TRBV7-9 ASRPQGDWNTEAF